A selection of T cell receptor beta chains follows, all from one sample in a study of blood T cell repertoires in COVID-19. The table came from immunoSEQ multiplex PCR; TCRdb's copy has only in-frame clones and leaves some out. The table includes about 150,000 clones, 70% to 90% detected once. The sequenced material came from peripheral blood. The receptor set was obtained from a man aged 50 or older who had recovered from COVID-19. Both conserved end residues are part of each CDR3. D genes are given only for firm matches. Rows may omit the clone size; those that give it use once, few, many or a size class.

v_gene	abundance	d_gene	j_gene	CDR3aa	CDR3nt
TRBV5-4	.	.	TRBJ2-3	CASSPGAGSTDTQYF	TGTGCCAGCAGCCCTGGGGCAGGGAGCACAGATACGCAGTATTTT
TRBV7-9	.	TRBD1	TRBJ1-1	CASSPGTGVNTEAFF	TGTGCCAGCAGCCCAGGGACAGGGGTGAACACTGAAGCTTTCTTT
TRBV18	once	.	TRBJ2-3	CASSPRGQPSTDTQYF	TGTGCCAGCTCACCACGAGGACAGCCTAGCACAGATACGCAGTATTTT
TRBV7-9	.	TRBD2	TRBJ2-1	CAGGGGPIHEQFF	TGTGCCGGTGGGGGAGGGCCTATCCATGAGCAGTTCTTC
TRBV29-1	once	.	TRBJ1-3	CSVTGLSGNTIYF	TGCAGCGTCACGGGACTCTCTGGAAACACCATATATTTT
TRBV6-2/TRBV6-3	.	.	TRBJ1-1	CASSTDRNTEAFF	TGTGCCAGCAGCACGGACAGGAACACTGAAGCTTTCTTT
TRBV21-1	few	.	TRBJ2-3	CASSKARLSTDTQYF	TGTGCCAGCAGCAAAGCCCGACTTAGCACAGATACGCAGTATTTT
TRBV12-3/TRBV12-4	.	.	TRBJ1-5	CASRVEGNQPQHF	TGTGCCAGCAGGGTGGAGGGAAATCAGCCCCAGCATTTT
TRBV7-6	.	.	TRBJ2-2	CASSLQGNTGELFF	TGTGCCAGCAGCTTACAGGGGAACACCGGGGAGCTGTTTTTT
TRBV4-3	.	.	TRBJ1-5	CASRGETVLPNQPQHF	TGCGCCAGCCGCGGGGAGACGGTTTTACCTAATCAGCCCCAGCATTTT
TRBV18	.	.	TRBJ2-3	CASSLLDYLTDTQYF	TGTGCCAGCTCACTCCTTGACTATCTCACAGATACGCAGTATTTT
TRBV18	.	.	TRBJ2-7	CASSPAGQIPYEQYF	TGTGCCAGCTCACCAGCGGGACAGATCCCGTACGAGCAGTACTTC
TRBV15	.	.	TRBJ2-7	CATSRTRDYEQYF	TGTGCCACCAGCAGAACCAGGGACTACGAGCAGTACTTC
TRBV29-1	.	TRBD1	TRBJ1-2	CSVTGTGGTSYGYTF	TGCAGCGTGACCGGGACAGGGGGAACAAGTTATGGCTACACCTTC
TRBV5-6	.	.	TRBJ2-7	CASSLIWTEAEQYF	TGTGCCAGCAGCTTGATCTGGACGGAGGCAGAGCAGTACTTC
TRBV5-1	.	.	TRBJ2-3	CASSLPGSTDTQYF	TGCGCCAGCAGCTTGCCGGGAAGCACAGATACGCAGTATTTT
TRBV3-1/TRBV3-2	.	.	TRBJ1-2	CASSRDTRYTF	TGTGCCAGCAGCCGGGACACGCGCTACACCTTC
TRBV5-1	.	TRBD2	TRBJ2-1	CASSPTSGSGGNEQFF	TGCGCCAGCAGCCCCACTAGCGGGAGCGGTGGCAATGAGCAGTTCTTC
TRBV7-3	.	.	TRBJ2-5	CASSLGVQETQYF	TGTGCCAGCAGCTTAGGAGTCCAAGAGACCCAGTACTTC
TRBV6-6	.	.	TRBJ2-3	CASRPHRDRTDTQYF	TGTGCCAGCAGGCCACACAGGGATCGCACAGATACGCAGTATTTT
TRBV6-2/TRBV6-3	.	.	TRBJ2-3	CASSRLDPSTDTQYF	TGTGCCAGCAGCCGACTAGACCCTAGCACAGATACGCAGTATTTT
TRBV29-1	.	.	TRBJ2-7	CSVQGRATAYEQYF	TGCAGCGTCCAAGGACGGGCGACAGCCTACGAGCAGTACTTC
TRBV7-2	.	.	TRBJ2-3	CASSLGTSTDTQYF	TGTGCCAGCAGCTTAGGCACTAGCACAGATACGCAGTATTTT
TRBV6-5	.	TRBD1	TRBJ1-5	CASSPGTVGQPQHF	TGTGCCAGCAGTCCCGGGACAGTCGGTCAGCCCCAGCATTTT
TRBV9	.	TRBD2	TRBJ2-3	CASSGRGGTDTQYF	TGTGCCAGCAGCGGACGGGGGGGCACAGATACGCAGTATTTT
TRBV19	.	TRBD2	TRBJ2-3	CASSIGAGGTDTQYF	TGTGCCAGTAGTATCGGGGCGGGGGGCACAGATACGCAGTATTTT
TRBV19	.	.	TRBJ1-2	CASSGPGLLADNYGYTF	TGTGCCAGTAGTGGGCCGGGACTTTTAGCGGACAACTATGGCTACACCTTC
TRBV12-3/TRBV12-4	.	TRBD1	TRBJ2-7	CASSPTGGYEQYF	TGTGCCAGCAGCCCGACAGGGGGCTACGAGCAGTACTTC
TRBV5-1	.	.	TRBJ2-2	CASSLAGENGELFF	TGCGCCAGCAGCTTGGCCGGAGAAAACGGGGAGCTGTTTTTT
TRBV7-9	.	.	TRBJ2-2	CASSSQSNTGELFF	TGTGCCAGCAGCTCACAGTCGAACACCGGGGAGCTGTTTTTT
TRBV6-2/TRBV6-3	.	.	TRBJ1-5	CASSYPGGNQPQHF	TGTGCCAGCAGTTACCCGGGAGGCAATCAGCCCCAGCATTTT
TRBV28	.	.	TRBJ2-7	CASSLGSEQYF	TGTGCCAGCAGTCTAGGAAGCGAGCAGTACTTC
TRBV6-1	.	TRBD1	TRBJ1-1	CASQRDRGLQAFF	TGTGCCAGTCAACGGGACAGGGGCTTACAAGCTTTCTTT
TRBV6-5	.	.	TRBJ1-5	CASSLNRGVNQPQHF	TGTGCCAGCAGCCTGAACCGGGGGGTCAATCAGCCCCAGCATTTT
TRBV11-3	once	TRBD1	TRBJ2-3	CASSLGVRDRADTQYF	TGTGCCAGCAGCTTAGGGGTCCGAGACAGGGCAGATACGCAGTATTTT
TRBV24-1	.	.	TRBJ2-2	CATSGGVLAGELFF	TGTGCCACCAGTGGGGGGGTTCTGGCCGGGGAGCTGTTTTTT
TRBV29-1	.	TRBD2	TRBJ2-1	CSVELAGAYNEQFF	TGCAGCGTTGAATTAGCGGGAGCTTACAATGAGCAGTTCTTC
TRBV10-3	.	.	TRBJ2-7	CAISGGQGTYEQYF	TGTGCCATCAGTGGGGGCCAGGGTACCTACGAGCAGTACTTC
TRBV28	.	TRBD1	TRBJ1-4	CASSHPGGLNEKLFF	TGTGCCAGCAGCCACCCAGGGGGCTTAAATGAAAAACTGTTTTTT
TRBV4-1	.	TRBD1	TRBJ2-3	CASSREGQYTDTQYF	TGCGCCAGCAGCCGCGAGGGACAGTACACAGATACGCAGTATTTT
TRBV6-5	.	TRBD1	TRBJ1-1	CASSSQQGAPFEAFF	TGTGCCAGCAGTTCCCAACAGGGGGCTCCCTTCGAAGCTTTCTTT
TRBV7-6	.	TRBD2	TRBJ2-7	CASSPLTSGGYSEQYF	TGTGCCAGCAGCCCCTTGACTAGCGGGGGATACTCCGAGCAGTACTTC
TRBV9	few	TRBD1	TRBJ2-5	CASSEFPTGGAKTQYF	TGTGCCAGCAGCGAATTCCCGACAGGGGGCGCGAAGACCCAGTACTTC
TRBV18	.	TRBD2	TRBJ2-5	CASSPYQTSGQETQYF	TGTGCCAGCTCACCATATCAGACTAGCGGGCAAGAGACCCAGTACTTC
TRBV2	.	TRBD1	TRBJ2-7	CASSVGQGGVEQYF	TGTGCCAGCAGTGTGGGACAGGGAGGCGTCGAGCAGTACTTC
TRBV29-1	once	.	TRBJ1-1	CSVADIWAFF	TGCAGCGTTGCCGACATTTGGGCTTTCTTT
TRBV12-3/TRBV12-4	.	.	TRBJ1-1	CASSRDSRRAFF	TGTGCCAGCAGCCGGGACTCCCGGCGGGCTTTCTTT
TRBV28	.	TRBD1	TRBJ2-2	CASRGQQNTGELFF	TGTGCCAGCAGGGGACAGCAGAACACCGGGGAGCTGTTTTTT
TRBV28	.	TRBD1	TRBJ1-2	CASSIRTGFGGYTF	TGTGCCAGCAGTATAAGGACAGGTTTCGGGGGCTACACCTTC
TRBV11-2	.	.	TRBJ2-7	CASSLGPGGYEQYF	TGTGCCAGCAGCTTAGGCCCAGGGGGGTACGAGCAGTACTTC
TRBV5-1	.	.	TRBJ2-5	CASQGLIGTQYF	TGCGCCAGCCAAGGACTCATCGGGACCCAGTACTTC
TRBV13	.	TRBD1	TRBJ2-2	CASSSGTGATGELFF	TGTGCCAGCAGCTCCGGGACAGGGGCCACCGGGGAGCTGTTTTTT
TRBV27	.	.	TRBJ2-5	CASSSRDTPQETQYF	TGTGCCAGCAGTTCCCGGGACACTCCTCAAGAGACCCAGTACTTC
TRBV9	.	.	TRBJ1-1	CASSVGVGSAFF	TGTGCCAGCAGCGTAGGGGTGGGGAGTGCTTTCTTT
TRBV23-1	.	.	TRBJ2-7	CASSQLAQGRRDRCEQYF	TGCGCCAGCAGTCAGCTCGCCCAGGGGCGAAGGGACCGTTGCGAGCAGTACTTC
TRBV6-6	.	.	TRBJ2-7	CASSYPEVTATYEQYF	TGTGCCAGCAGTTACCCCGAGGTGACCGCCACCTACGAGCAGTACTTC
TRBV7-2	once	TRBD1	TRBJ1-2	CASSLEDRVNGYTF	TGTGCCAGCAGCTTAGAGGACAGGGTAAATGGCTACACCTTC
TRBV7-9	few	TRBD1	TRBJ1-5	CASSLAGTGNQPQHF	TGTGCCAGCAGCTTAGCGGGGACAGGCAATCAGCCCCAGCATTTT
TRBV3-1/TRBV3-2	.	.	TRBJ2-3	CASSQRTGTDTQYF	TGTGCCAGCAGCCAACGGACTGGCACAGATACGCAGTATTTT